The rows below give T cell receptor beta chains drawn from one sample of a study of T cell repertoires in cytomegalovirus infection. TCRdb itself ran the reads through MiXCR, one entry per CDR3 protein. The table has under 350,000 distinct CDR3 sequences, roughly 9.5% seen once; the top ten hold approximately 4.5%. The sequencing input was PBMCs. These receptors were collected from a human donor in good health (CMV status not recorded). Some clones in this sample may be carry-over from other donors' samples. Both conserved end residues are part of each CDR3. The D gene is left open where the match is weak. Clone size is shown for a subset of rows, as once, few, many or a class of expanded clone.

d_call: -
v_call: TRBV6-2/TRBV6-3
j_call: TRBJ2-7
clone_size: few
cdr3_nt: TGTGCCAGCAGTTACTTACAGATCTACGAGCAGTACTTC
cdr3_aa: CASSYLQIYEQYF

d_call: -
v_call: TRBV6-6
j_call: TRBJ1-2
clone_size: few
cdr3_nt: TGTGCCAGCAGTCGATCGGACCGCGTATCTGGCTACACCTTC
cdr3_aa: CASSRSDRVSGYTF

d_call: -
v_call: TRBV4-1
j_call: TRBJ2-3
clone_size: once
cdr3_nt: TGTGCCAGCAGACGGGACAAAAGGGACACAGATACGCAGTATTTT
cdr3_aa: CASRRDKRDTDTQYF

d_call: -
v_call: TRBV12-3/TRBV12-4
j_call: TRBJ2-2
clone_size: many
cdr3_nt: TGTGCCAGCAGTTTAATCGAAACCGGGGAGCTGTTTTTT
cdr3_aa: CASSLIETGELFF

d_call: TRBD1
v_call: TRBV7-2
j_call: TRBJ2-5
clone_size: many
cdr3_nt: TGTGCCAGCAGCCCACCGGGACAGGGACAAGAGACCCAGTACTTC
cdr3_aa: CASSPPGQGQETQYF

d_call: -
v_call: TRBV10-3
j_call: TRBJ2-7
clone_size: few
cdr3_nt: TGTGCCATCAGTGCCGCAGAATACTACGAGCAGTACTTC
cdr3_aa: CAISAAEYYEQYF

d_call: TRBD1
v_call: TRBV7-6
j_call: TRBJ2-7
clone_size: many
cdr3_nt: TGTGCCAGCAGCTTAGCAGTGGCAGGGGGCAGCTACGAGCAGTACTTC
cdr3_aa: CASSLAVAGGSYEQYF

d_call: -
v_call: TRBV7-2
j_call: TRBJ2-3
clone_size: many
cdr3_nt: TGTGCCAGCAGCTTAGTTGGCAGGAGCACAGATACGCAGTATTTT
cdr3_aa: CASSLVGRSTDTQYF

d_call: TRBD1
v_call: TRBV11-2
j_call: TRBJ2-7
clone_size: many
cdr3_nt: TGTGCCAGCAGCTACGGGACAGGGGTCACCTACGAGCAGTACTTC
cdr3_aa: CASSYGTGVTYEQYF

d_call: TRBD2
v_call: TRBV2
j_call: TRBJ2-7
clone_size: -
cdr3_nt: TGTGCCGCCTCCGGGGGGGCCTACGAGCAGTACTTC
cdr3_aa: CAASGGAYEQYF

d_call: TRBD1
v_call: TRBV7-2
j_call: TRBJ2-1
clone_size: -
cdr3_nt: TGTGCCAGCAGCTCGGCTCCGAGGGACAGGGGTAATGAGCAGTTCTTC
cdr3_aa: CASSSAPRDRGNEQFF

d_call: -
v_call: TRBV25-1
j_call: TRBJ2-7
clone_size: few
cdr3_nt: TGTGCCAGCAGTGAAAAGACCGGGATCTCCTACGAGCAGTACTTC
cdr3_aa: CASSEKTGISYEQYF

d_call: -
v_call: TRBV6-2/TRBV6-3
j_call: TRBJ2-7
clone_size: few
cdr3_nt: TGTGCCAGCAGCGCTCGGGCCATCTACGAGCAGTACTTC
cdr3_aa: CASSARAIYEQYF

d_call: -
v_call: TRBV14
j_call: TRBJ1-2
clone_size: few
cdr3_nt: TGTGCCAGCAGCCAAATAACAGGGAACTATGGCTACACCTTC
cdr3_aa: CASSQITGNYGYTF

d_call: -
v_call: TRBV7-2
j_call: TRBJ1-5
clone_size: many
cdr3_nt: TGTGCCAGCAGCTTAGGAGGCCTTCTCAATCAGCCCCAGCATTTT
cdr3_aa: CASSLGGLLNQPQHF

d_call: -
v_call: TRBV7-3
j_call: TRBJ1-1
clone_size: many
cdr3_nt: TGTGCCAGCAGCCGTACCACTAGCTCGGGGACTGAAGCTTTCTTT
cdr3_aa: CASSRTTSSGTEAFF

d_call: TRBD2
v_call: TRBV5-1
j_call: TRBJ2-5
clone_size: few
cdr3_nt: TGCGCCAGCAGCGTAAAGCGGGGGGGCCGGGAGACCCAGTACTTC
cdr3_aa: CASSVKRGGRETQYF

d_call: -
v_call: TRBV5-3
j_call: TRBJ2-1
clone_size: few
cdr3_nt: TGTGCCAGCAGCCCGGACTCGTCCTCCTACAATGAGCAGTTCTTC
cdr3_aa: CASSPDSSSYNEQFF

d_call: -
v_call: TRBV19
j_call: TRBJ2-3
clone_size: -
cdr3_nt: TGTGCCAGTAGTACCGCTTCTAGCACAGATACGCAGTATTTT
cdr3_aa: CASSTASSTDTQYF

d_call: TRBD2
v_call: TRBV28
j_call: TRBJ2-1
clone_size: -
cdr3_nt: TGTGCCAGCAGTTCGTCCGGGACTAGAGACTACAATGAGCAGTTCTTC
cdr3_aa: CASSSSGTRDYNEQFF

d_call: -
v_call: TRBV7-2
j_call: TRBJ1-1
clone_size: many
cdr3_nt: TGTGCCACCCCGGACGGAACAGGGAACACTGAAGCTTTCTTT
cdr3_aa: CATPDGTGNTEAFF

d_call: -
v_call: TRBV6-6
j_call: TRBJ2-7
clone_size: many
cdr3_nt: TGTGCCAGCAGTACTAAAGGGGGCTACGAGCAGTACTTC
cdr3_aa: CASSTKGGYEQYF

d_call: TRBD2
v_call: TRBV6-2/TRBV6-3
j_call: TRBJ2-7
clone_size: few
cdr3_nt: TGTGCCAGCAGCCCTAGCGGGAGTACCTACGAGCAGTACTTC
cdr3_aa: CASSPSGSTYEQYF

d_call: -
v_call: TRBV28
j_call: TRBJ1-2
clone_size: few
cdr3_nt: TGTGCCAGCAGTCTCAGGGTTGGCTACACCTTC
cdr3_aa: CASSLRVGYTF

d_call: -
v_call: TRBV29-1
j_call: TRBJ2-3
clone_size: few
cdr3_nt: TGCAGCGTTGCCCGGGAGCCGCAGTATTTT
cdr3_aa: CSVAREPQYF

d_call: TRBD2
v_call: TRBV7-2
j_call: TRBJ2-3
clone_size: many
cdr3_nt: TGTGCCAGCAGGTCAATAGCGGGTCTTACCACAGATACGCAGTATTTT
cdr3_aa: CASRSIAGLTTDTQYF

d_call: TRBD2
v_call: TRBV7-2
j_call: TRBJ2-7
clone_size: many
cdr3_nt: TGTGCCAGCAGCCTCGGGGCTAGCGGGATCTACGAGCAGTACTTC
cdr3_aa: CASSLGASGIYEQYF

d_call: -
v_call: TRBV20-1
j_call: TRBJ2-7
clone_size: -
cdr3_nt: TGCAGTGCTAGATCGGGACAAATATACGAGCAGTACTTC
cdr3_aa: CSARSGQIYEQYF

d_call: -
v_call: TRBV20-1
j_call: TRBJ2-1
clone_size: few
cdr3_nt: TGCAGTGCTAGAGTGTCGCCATGGGGCGATGAGCAGTTCTTC
cdr3_aa: CSARVSPWGDEQFF

d_call: TRBD2
v_call: TRBV9
j_call: TRBJ2-1
clone_size: -
cdr3_nt: TGTGCCAGCACGCTAGCGGGAGGCTCCAGCTCCTACAATGAGCAGTTCTTC
cdr3_aa: CASTLAGGSSSYNEQFF

d_call: -
v_call: TRBV7-2
j_call: TRBJ2-1
clone_size: few
cdr3_nt: TGTGCCAGCAGCCGGAGGGGGACGGATGTCTACAATGAGCAGTTCTTC
cdr3_aa: CASSRRGTDVYNEQFF

d_call: -
v_call: TRBV27
j_call: TRBJ2-5
clone_size: many
cdr3_nt: TGTGCCAGCAGTTTGGGGGCAGAAACAGAGACCCAGTACTTC
cdr3_aa: CASSLGAETETQYF

d_call: TRBD2
v_call: TRBV7-2
j_call: TRBJ2-1
clone_size: few
cdr3_nt: TGTGCCAGCAGCCCAGGACTAGCGGGGTTGTATGAGCAGTTCTTC
cdr3_aa: CASSPGLAGLYEQFF

d_call: -
v_call: TRBV7-2
j_call: TRBJ2-7
clone_size: many
cdr3_nt: TGTGCCAGCAGCCAATATGCCGGGACATGGGAGAAAAGCTACGAGCAGTACTTC
cdr3_aa: CASSQYAGTWEKSYEQYF

d_call: -
v_call: TRBV7-3
j_call: TRBJ1-1
clone_size: -
cdr3_nt: TGTGCCAGCAGCCGGCAGCCGATGGGGAGCACTGAAGCTTTCTTT
cdr3_aa: CASSRQPMGSTEAFF

d_call: TRBD2
v_call: TRBV7-2
j_call: TRBJ2-4
clone_size: many
cdr3_nt: TGTGCCAGCAGCCCCCTAGCGGGGGTAGCCAAAAACATTCAGTACTTC
cdr3_aa: CASSPLAGVAKNIQYF

d_call: -
v_call: TRBV28
j_call: TRBJ2-7
clone_size: many
cdr3_nt: TGTGCCAGCAGTCCAAGACTAGTACTTTCCTACGAGCAGTACTTC
cdr3_aa: CASSPRLVLSYEQYF

d_call: -
v_call: TRBV7-9
j_call: TRBJ2-3
clone_size: few
cdr3_nt: TGTGCCAGCAGCTTAGGAGACGCCCTCACAGATACGCAGTATTTT
cdr3_aa: CASSLGDALTDTQYF

d_call: -
v_call: TRBV6-6
j_call: TRBJ2-1
clone_size: -
cdr3_nt: TGTGCCAGCAGTTACTATTTTTACAATGAGCAGTTCTTC
cdr3_aa: CASSYYFYNEQFF

d_call: TRBD2
v_call: TRBV7-2
j_call: TRBJ2-5
clone_size: many
cdr3_nt: TGTGCCAGCAGCTTAGTGTCGGGGACTATCCTACAAGAGACCCAGTACTTC
cdr3_aa: CASSLVSGTILQETQYF

d_call: -
v_call: TRBV27
j_call: TRBJ1-1
clone_size: many
cdr3_nt: TGTGCCAGCAGTTCACCTACAGGGAGGGGGATCACTGAAGCTTTCTTT
cdr3_aa: CASSSPTGRGITEAFF

d_call: -
v_call: TRBV7-2
j_call: TRBJ1-2
clone_size: many
cdr3_nt: TGTGCCAGCAGCGCCGCAGGTCTTGACGGCTACACCTTC
cdr3_aa: CASSAAGLDGYTF